This T cell receptor beta chain was captured by sequencing in a study of multiple sclerosis patients with progressive multifocal leukoencephalopathy. Whole-study findings and limits: Before and during natalizumab, the clones expanded at PML already existed.

With regard to this clone: Its antigen is still unknown.

Produced via immunoSEQ multiplex PCR; TCRdb's table is partial and in-frame only. The sample consists of roughly 32,000 clones, roughly 86% of them appearing once. The CDR3 totals 16 residues. The V end lost 0 bases, the J end lost 7 bases, and 18 bases lay between the germline ends. Germline V gene lookup returns CDR1 LGHNT and CDR2 FRNRAP. Indicated time point: time of PML onset. The T3 samples were drawn when PML began. The chain combines TRBV12-5 with TRBJ2-5; D is perhaps TRBD2 (6 bases). This TCR came from a middle-aged woman with progressive multifocal leukoencephalopathy. The sequencing here drew on PBMCs, taken from a patient treated with natalizumab. CDR3 loop: CASGLVAGDFRGTQYF. The CDR3 DNA reads as TGTGCTAGTGGTTTGGTAGCCGGGGACTTTCGGGGGACCCAGTACTTC.